This is a list of T cell receptor beta chains from one sample in a study of PD-1 blockade in classical Hodgkin lymphoma. TCRdb's copy holds only in-frame clones and misses some; the assay was immunoSEQ multiplex PCR. The table lists approximately 27,000 clones, approximately 80% of them singletons. The input for sequencing was peripheral blood mononuclear cells (PBMCs), taken before the fourth cycle of nivolumab. These receptors came from a human donor with classical Hodgkin lymphoma. Each CDR3 is given with its conserved first and last residue.

CDR3aa: CASSLYPEGDNTEAFF
v_gene: TRBV11-1
j_gene: TRBJ1-1

CDR3aa: CASSQDLPGTQYF
v_gene: TRBV4-3
j_gene: TRBJ2-5

CDR3aa: CASSLGTGISAEAFF
v_gene: TRBV7-8
j_gene: TRBJ1-1

CDR3aa: CASSSGLLHTSTDTQYF
v_gene: TRBV5-1
j_gene: TRBJ2-3

CDR3aa: CASSFGVGANEQFF
v_gene: TRBV5-6
j_gene: TRBJ2-1

CDR3aa: CASSQRNSPLHF
v_gene: TRBV23-1
j_gene: TRBJ1-6

CDR3aa: CASSQDRGAFEMAYEQYF
v_gene: TRBV4-3
j_gene: TRBJ2-7

CDR3aa: CAISEDPGSGELFF
v_gene: TRBV10-3
j_gene: TRBJ2-2

CDR3aa: CAAQRGNTGELFF
v_gene: TRBV11-2
j_gene: TRBJ2-2

CDR3aa: CASSVGQGIDEQFF
v_gene: TRBV9
j_gene: TRBJ2-1

CDR3aa: CASSIRQGGLETQYF
v_gene: TRBV5-4
j_gene: TRBJ2-5

CDR3aa: CASSSTRSGTDTQYF
v_gene: TRBV7-3
j_gene: TRBJ2-3

CDR3aa: CASSLGGLHNSPLHF
v_gene: TRBV28
j_gene: TRBJ1-6

CDR3aa: CASGPQGAGTGELFF
v_gene: TRBV12-5
j_gene: TRBJ2-2

CDR3aa: CASSSGRLAGGITDTQYF
v_gene: TRBV7-9
j_gene: TRBJ2-3

CDR3aa: CASSFSYEQYF
v_gene: TRBV6-1
j_gene: TRBJ2-7